Listed below are T cell receptor beta chains from one sample, sequenced in a study of blood T cell repertoires in COVID-19. Repertoires were generated with immunoSEQ multiplex PCR, while TCRdb's copy carries only in-frame clones and drops some. The table lists about 280,000 clones, approximately 83% of them singletons. The sample taken for sequencing was peripheral blood. The receptors were gathered from a woman between 70 and 85 years old with acute or convalescent COVID-19. The CDR3 runs from the conserved cysteine through the conserved F or W. D genes are given only for firm matches. Clone size is shown for a subset of rows, as once, few, many or a class of expanded clone.

V	size	J	D	CDR3	DNA
TRBV11-3	-	TRBJ1-6	TRBD1	CASSLGTGYNSPLHF	TGTGCCAGCAGCTTAGGGACAGGTTATAATTCACCCCTCCACTTT
TRBV5-1	-	TRBJ1-2	TRBD1	CASSLTGQATTNYGYTF	TGCGCCAGCAGCTTGACGGGACAGGCAACTACTAACTATGGCTACACCTTC
TRBV5-4	-	TRBJ1-6	-	CASSPTTGGNNSPLHF	TGTGCCAGCAGCCCGACCACGGGGGGCAATAATTCACCCCTCCACTTT
TRBV19	few	TRBJ1-4	-	CASSAPGATATSTNEKLFF	TGTGCCAGTAGTGCTCCAGGGGCCACGGCCACCTCAACTAATGAAAAACTGTTTTTT
TRBV5-4	-	TRBJ2-5	-	CASNPREAGALRETQYF	TGTGCCAGCAACCCGAGAGAGGCGGGGGCCTTAAGAGAGACCCAGTACTTC
TRBV5-1	-	TRBJ2-7	TRBD2	CASRSGGINDEQYF	TGCGCCAGCAGAAGCGGGGGGATTAACGACGAGCAGTACTTC
TRBV15	-	TRBJ2-1	-	CATSRDLVASEQFF	TGTGCCACCAGCAGAGATCTCGTAGCGTCTGAGCAGTTCTTC
TRBV27	-	TRBJ1-5	-	CASSSFGSRGISNQPQHF	TGTGCCAGCAGCTCATTTGGCTCCCGCGGCATTAGCAATCAGCCCCAGCATTTT
TRBV12-3/TRBV12-4	-	TRBJ1-1	TRBD1	CASRGTGKTFF	TGTGCCAGCAGGGGGACAGGGAAAACTTTCTTT
TRBV3-1/TRBV3-2	-	TRBJ1-1	TRBD1	CASSRRDSTNEAFF	TGTGCCAGCAGCCGCCGGGACAGCACAAATGAAGCTTTCTTT
TRBV12-3/TRBV12-4	few	TRBJ1-1	-	CASSFGGEAFF	TGTGCCAGCAGTTTTGGCGGAGAAGCTTTCTTT
TRBV21-1	-	TRBJ1-1	-	CASSPRHPTYGAFF	TGTGCCAGCAGCCCTCGGCACCCGACTTACGGAGCTTTCTTT
TRBV5-1	-	TRBJ1-1	-	CASSLARGQNTEAFF	TGCGCCAGCAGCTTGGCCCGGGGACAGAACACTGAAGCTTTCTTT
TRBV10-1	-	TRBJ2-7	-	CASARMRVPALSEQYF	TGCGCCAGCGCCCGAATGAGGGTCCCTGCCCTTTCCGAGCAGTACTTC
TRBV29-1	-	TRBJ1-1	-	CSVSGSRMNTEAFF	TGCAGCGTTTCAGGAAGTCGTATGAACACTGAAGCTTTCTTT
TRBV11-3	-	TRBJ2-1	-	CASSAARGGEQFF	TGTGCCAGCAGCGCGGCCAGGGGTGGTGAGCAGTTCTTC
TRBV18	-	TRBJ1-1	-	CASSPLPGDTEAFF	TGTGCCAGCTCACCACTGCCGGGTGACACTGAAGCTTTCTTT
TRBV5-1	-	TRBJ2-7	TRBD1	CANPGTGSHEQYF	TGCGCCAACCCCGGGACAGGGTCCCACGAGCAGTACTTC
TRBV5-4	-	TRBJ2-3	-	CASSSPLGGAVSDTQYF	TGTGCCAGCAGCTCCCCGCTAGGAGGTGCGGTCTCAGATACGCAGTATTTT
TRBV5-8	-	TRBJ1-5	TRBD1	CASSKTGGSNQPQHF	TGTGCCAGCAGCAAGACAGGGGGTAGCAATCAGCCCCAGCATTTT
TRBV27	-	TRBJ2-3	TRBD2	CASSLALAGLTDTQYF	TGTGCCAGCAGTTTGGCGCTAGCGGGACTCACAGATACGCAGTATTTT
TRBV5-1	-	TRBJ1-2	TRBD1	CASSLTGASYGYTF	TGCGCCAGCAGCCTGACAGGGGCGAGCTATGGCTACACCTTC
TRBV6-5	-	TRBJ2-3	TRBD2	CASTAGDTDTQYF	TGTGCCAGCACAGCGGGGGATACAGATACGCAGTATTTT
TRBV5-1	-	TRBJ1-1	-	CASSNNPGAGAFF	TGCGCCAGCAGCAACAACCCGGGAGCCGGGGCTTTCTTT
TRBV6-5	-	TRBJ2-3	-	CASRGSGGASDTQYF	TGTGCCAGCAGGGGATCGGGCGGGGCGTCAGATACGCAGTATTTT
TRBV2	once	TRBJ1-1	TRBD1	CASRAGQLTEAFF	TGTGCCAGCAGGGCGGGACAGCTAACGGAAGCTTTCTTT
TRBV11-2	few	TRBJ2-7	TRBD2	CASSFGSGSGGGYEQYF	TGTGCCAGCAGCTTTGGGTCTGGTAGCGGGGGGGGTTACGAGCAGTACTTC
TRBV3-1/TRBV3-2	-	TRBJ2-2	TRBD1	CASSQDWAPKRGPGELFF	TGTGCCAGCAGCCAAGATTGGGCACCTAAGAGGGGGCCCGGGGAGCTGTTTTTT
TRBV3-1/TRBV3-2	-	TRBJ1-6	-	CASSPPGQNLSPLHF	TGTGCCAGCAGCCCTCCGGGACAAAACCTATCACCCCTCCACTTT
TRBV7-9	-	TRBJ1-2	-	CASSEGGRNPYGYTF	TGTGCCAGCAGCGAAGGGGGTAGGAACCCCTATGGCTACACCTTC
TRBV5-6	-	TRBJ1-1	-	CASIGQMNTEAFF	TGTGCCAGCATCGGACAGATGAACACTGAAGCTTTCTTT
TRBV19	few	TRBJ1-2	-	CASSIPSRNYGYTF	TGTGCCAGTAGTATCCCTAGTAGGAACTATGGCTACACCTTC
TRBV27	-	TRBJ2-2	-	CASSLPNTGELFF	TGTGCCAGCAGTTTACCTAACACCGGGGAGCTGTTTTTT
TRBV15	-	TRBJ1-1	-	CATSRDLNTEAFF	TGTGCCACCAGCAGAGATTTAAACACTGAAGCTTTCTTT
TRBV11-2	-	TRBJ2-7	-	CASSLGAGTYEQYF	TGTGCCAGCAGCTTAGGTGCGGGGACCTACGAGCAGTACTTC
TRBV11-3	-	TRBJ1-2	-	CASSQGQSYGYTF	TGTGCCAGCAGCCAAGGACAGTCATATGGCTACACCTTC
TRBV5-4	-	TRBJ2-2	-	CASSARTPNTGELFF	TGTGCCAGCAGCGCCCGGACTCCTAACACCGGGGAGCTGTTTTTT
TRBV11-3	-	TRBJ2-3	-	CASSLRGGYTDTQYF	TGTGCCAGCAGCTTGAGGGGGGGATACACAGATACGCAGTATTTT
TRBV5-4	few	TRBJ2-1	TRBD2	CATRSRGGYNEQFF	TGTGCCACCCGAAGCCGGGGGGGATACAATGAGCAGTTCTTC
TRBV20-1	-	TRBJ1-5	-	CKMRWRQPQHF	TGCAAAATGAGGTGGAGACAGCCCCAGCATTTT
TRBV19	once	TRBJ2-2	-	CASTPGGTGELFF	TGTGCCAGTACGCCTGGAGGCACCGGGGAGCTGTTTTTT
TRBV2	-	TRBJ1-1	TRBD1	CASSVQGAGEAFF	TGTGCCAGCAGTGTCCAGGGGGCGGGTGAAGCTTTCTTT
TRBV27	-	TRBJ1-2	-	CASRPRGNYGYTF	TGTGCCAGCAGACCAAGGGGGAACTATGGCTACACCTTC
TRBV29-1	-	TRBJ1-2	-	CSSKNLGSSYGYTF	TGCAGCTCCAAAAATCTAGGCAGCTCCTATGGCTACACCTTC
TRBV5-5	-	TRBJ2-7	TRBD1	CASSFTGTGVEQYF	TGTGCCAGCAGCTTCACCGGGACAGGGGTCGAGCAGTACTTC
TRBV4-2	-	TRBJ1-2	TRBD1	CASRTDRAAYGYTF	TGTGCCAGCAGGACGGACAGGGCGGCCTATGGCTACACCTTC